A single sample gave rise to the 26 T cell receptor beta chains below, sequenced in a study of blood T cell repertoires in COVID-19. TCRdb keeps only in-frame clones here, not all; method: immunoSEQ multiplex PCR. The table includes approximately 200,000 clones, 84% detected once. The sequenced material came from peripheral blood. The origin of the receptors is a woman aged 55 to 70 who had recovered from COVID-19.

The V gene is TRBV24-1, the J gene TRBJ2-1, with D tentatively TRBD1 (6 bases). The CDR3 consists of 15 residues. V lost 4 bases to trimming and J lost 7 bases, with 16 bases between them. The germline V gene has CDR1 KGHDR and CDR2 SFDVKD. Here the CDR3 DNA reads TGTGCCACCAGTGAGAACTCCGGGACAAGAAATGAGCAGTTCTTC. It yields the protein CATSENSGTRNEQFF.

The V gene is TRBV6-5, the J gene TRBJ2-3; D possibly corresponds to TRBD2 (6 bases). Germline V gene lookup returns CDR1 MNHEY and CDR2 SVGAGI. This CDR3 has 14 amino acids. Trimming took 6 bases from V and 0 from J, leaving 10 bases between them. The CDR3 DNA sequence: TGTGCCAGCAGATCGGACTACAGCACAGATACGCAGTATTTT. Translating it yields CASRSDYSTDTQYF.

V gene TRBV24-1 combines with J gene TRBJ1-2; TRBD1 matches at 7 bases. V shed 5 bases and J 8 bases; nucleotides not matched to a gene: 4. CDR3 length: 12 residues. Germline-derived CDR1 and CDR2 are KGHDR and SFDVKD. CDR3 bases: TGTGCCACCAGTGCGACAGGGTCCGGCTACACCTTC. Its protein product is CATSATGSGYTF.

The rearrangement uses TRBV29-1 and TRBJ2-5; D perhaps matches TRBD1 (6 bases). With 7 bases removed from V and 2 bases from J, the gap between germline ends came to 14 bases. The CDR3 runs 13 residues. CDR1 SQVTM and CDR2 ANQGSEA come from the germline V gene. CDR3 in amino acids: CSGGQTRQETQYF. The DNA of the CDR3 is TGCAGCGGCGGACAGACCCGACAAGAGACCCAGTACTTC.

J is TRBJ2-2 and V is TRBV19; the match to TRBD1 covers 7 bases. The CDR3 has 17 amino acids. J gave up 4 bases and V 4 bases, and 12 bases lay outside the gene matches. CDR1 LNHDA and CDR2 SQIVND come from the germline V gene (reference sequence). The CDR3 coding sequence is TGTGCCAGTAGTAACCCGGGACAGCTAGGAGCCACCGGGGAGCTGTTTTTT. It translates to CASSNPGQLGATGELFF.

The chain is built from TRBV3-1 (or the pseudogene TRBV3-2) and TRBJ2-2, with 8 bases fitting TRBD2. Germline V lookup: CDR1 LGHDT, CDR2 YNNKEL (reference sequence). There are 12 residues in the CDR3. The V and J ends lost 4 bases and 12 bases, in that order; junction bases with no gene match: 4. The CDR3 loop is CASSPREGQLFF. The CDR3 nucleotides read TGTGCCAGCAGCCCTCGGGAGGGTCAGCTGTTTTTT.

This sequence joins TRBV9 and TRBJ2-2; perhaps TRBD2 as D (5 bases). CDR3 length equals 16 residues. V was cut by 0 bases and J by 0 bases, with 9 bases left in between. Germline-derived CDR1 and CDR2 are SGDLS and YYNGEE. This chain's CDR3 is CASSVDPGSNTGELFF. The CDR3, as DNA: TGTGCCAGCAGCGTAGATCCGGGGTCGAACACCGGGGAGCTGTTTTTT.

This clone was counted only a few times. This chain uses TRBV14 with TRBJ1-2, with TRBD1 identical over 8 bases. This CDR3 contains 14 residues. Germline CDR1 and CDR2: SGHDN and FVKESK. V gave up 1 base and J gave up 7 bases; unmatched junction bases: 5. CDR3 DNA sequence: TGTGCCAGCAGCCAAGGACAGGGGAGGGGTGGCTACACCTTC. Amino acid sequence: CASSQGQGRGGYTF.

The chain joins TRBV5-4 to TRBJ2-3; 7 bases align to TRBD1. The CDR3 sequence is 16 residues long. V trimming: 2 bases; J trimming: 0 bases; junction bases outside the gene matches: 6. CDR1 SGHNT and CDR2 YYREEE come from the germline V gene (reference sequence). Written as DNA, the CDR3 is TGTGCCAGCAGCTTAAGGGGGCGTCCTAGCACAGATACGCAGTATTTT. Protein: CASSLRGRPSTDTQYF.

The V and J genes are TRBV5-1 and TRBJ2-5; TRBD2 matches 8 bases. The V and J ends lost 0 bases and 1 base, in that order; junction bases with no gene match: 2. The CDR3 is 15 amino acids. Germline CDR1 and CDR2: SGHRS and YFSETQ. CDR3 sequence (DNA): TGCGCCAGCAGCTTGGGCACTAGCGGCCAAGAGACCCAGTACTTC. It specifies CASSLGTSGQETQYF.

The chain uses TRBV28 and TRBJ1-5; D is perhaps TRBD1 (5 bases). The CDR3 loop spans 15 amino acids. V shed 2 bases and J shed 0 bases, with 8 bases lying between them. From germline, CDR1 is MDHEN and CDR2 SYDVKM. In DNA form, the CDR3 reads TGTGCCAGCAGTTTAGGGGGGGGTAGCAATCAGCCCCAGCATTTT. Protein product: CASSLGGGSNQPQHF. The full variable domain, its missing parts supplied by reference TRBV28 and TRBJ1-5, is DVKVTQSSRYLVKRTGEKVFLECVQDMDHENMFWYRQDPGLGLRLIYFSYDVKMKEKGDIPEGYSVSREKKERFSLILESASTNQTSMYLCASSLGGGSNQPQHFGDGTRLSIL.

This chain connects TRBV5-1 to TRBJ1-4; D is perhaps TRBD1 (6 bases). The germline V gene encodes CDR1 SGHRS and CDR2 YFSETQ. V dropped 0 bases and J dropped 3 bases, with 12 bases sitting between them. The CDR3 extends over 16 amino acids. The CDR3 reads CASSLAGAQPNEKLFF. In DNA form, the CDR3 reads TGCGCCAGCAGCTTGGCAGGGGCGCAACCTAATGAAAAACTGTTTTTT.

The V and J genes are TRBV20-1 and TRBJ2-3; no reliable D call. V lost 5 bases and J lost 2, with 11 bases in between. Germline values: CDR1 DFQATT, CDR2 SNEGSKA (reference sequence). The CDR3 spans 13 residues. The CDR3: CSAGERYTDTQYF. CDR3 coding DNA: TGCAGTGCTGGTGAGAGATACACAGATACGCAGTATTTT.

The chain uses TRBV6-5 and TRBJ2-1; D perhaps matches TRBD2 (5 bases). V gave up 5 bases and J gave up 5 bases, with 16 bases separating them. Germline V lookup: CDR1 MNHEY, CDR2 SVGAGI. This CDR3 has 15 residues. This CDR3 reads CASSHYNIGNNEQFF. The CDR3 nucleotides are TGTGCCAGCAGTCACTATAATATCGGGAACAATGAGCAGTTCTTC.

The chain couples TRBV7-8 to TRBJ2-3; 14 nucleotides line up with TRBD2. The CDR3 sequence is 19 residues long. The J segment lost 4 bases and the V segment lost 3 bases, leaving 12 bases of the junction unmatched. In germline, CDR1 is SGHVS, CDR2 FQNEAQ. CDR3: CASSFRPPRLAGGSDTQYF. The DNA for the CDR3 is TGTGCCAGCAGCTTTAGGCCCCCTCGACTAGCGGGAGGGTCAGATACGCAGTATTTT.

The rearrangement joins TRBV5-1 to TRBJ2-7; TRBD1 agrees at 10 bases. J gave up 5 bases and V 4 bases, and 6 bases lay outside the gene matches. Germline lookup yields CDR1 SGHRS and CDR2 YFSETQ. The CDR3 consists of 14 residues. The CDR3 sequence is CASSTGQGTNEQYF. DNA of the CDR3: TGCGCCAGCAGCACGGGACAGGGGACCAACGAGCAGTACTTC.

CDR3 nucleotides: TGTGCTAGTGGTTTGGCGACGTTTGGACTAGCGGGGGGCCCCCTGTACTACAATGAGCAGTTCTTC. Translated, it gives CASGLATFGLAGGPLYYNEQFF. The chain recombines TRBV12-5 with TRBJ2-1; 14 nucleotides align to TRBD2. Unmatched junction bases numbered 17, after V lost 1 base and J lost 3 bases. CDR1 LGHNT and CDR2 FRNRAP come from the germline V gene. The CDR3 is 22 amino acids.

The table lists this clone with a few counts. The chain couples TRBV4-2 to TRBJ2-5; D is unresolved. Trimming took 0 bases from V and 4 from J, leaving 3 bases between them. The CDR3 loop spans 12 amino acids. Germline V gene data show CDR1 as LGHNA and CDR2 as YNFKEQ. The CDR3 DNA sequence: TGTGCCAGCAGCCAAGATCTAGAGACCCAGTACTTC. This gives the protein CASSQDLETQYF.

The gene calls are TRBV7-6 and TRBJ1-1; D is possibly TRBD1 (6 bases). Trimming took 5 bases from V and 3 from J, leaving 19 bases between them. Looked up from germline, CDR1 is SGHVS and CDR2 is FNYEAQ. The CDR3 spans 16 residues. The CDR3 sequence: CASSPAGGRGYTEAFF. The CDR3 region has the DNA TGTGCCAGCAGCCCCGCCGGGGGGCGAGGGTACACTGAAGCTTTCTTT.

The chain recombines TRBV18 with TRBJ1-4; perhaps TRBD1 as D (5 bases). CDR1 is KGHSH, CDR2 LQKENI, per germline. The CDR3 is 14 residues long. V was shortened by 2 bases and J by 8 bases, with 12 bases between the two germline ends. The DNA for the CDR3 is TGTGCCAGCTCACCAACGCAGGGAGGAGAAAAACTGTTTTTT. Translated, it gives CASSPTQGGEKLFF.

Here the CDR3 reads CATSEGGWTPRGGELFF. Written as DNA, the CDR3 is TGTGCCACCAGTGAAGGCGGTTGGACCCCACGGGGCGGGGAGCTGTTTTTT. The chain recombines TRBV24-1 with TRBJ2-2, with a possible D match to TRBD2 (5 bases). Trimming left V 4 bases short and J 7 bases short, with 21 bases between. Germline values: CDR1 KGHDR, CDR2 SFDVKD. This CDR3 is built from 17 residues.

The chain carries TRBV5-1 and TRBJ1-2, with TRBD1 matching over 8 bases. The CDR3 spans 16 residues. Germline V gives CDR1 SGHRS, CDR2 YFSETQ. V shed 2 bases, J shed 6 bases, and the junction held 12 bases outside the gene matches. DNA of the CDR3: TGCGCCAGCAGCTTCTTGTTAGGACAGGGAAATGATGGCTACACCTTC. Protein: CASSFLLGQGNDGYTF.

The CDR3 coding sequence is TGTGCCACCAGCACGGCGGGGGGCACCACAGATACGCAGTATTTT. As protein: CATSTAGGTTDTQYF. The rearrangement uses TRBV15 and TRBJ2-3, with 8 bases matching TRBD2. Germline CDR1 and CDR2: LNHNV and YYDKDF (reference sequence). V dropped 4 bases and J dropped 2; count of bases not matched to a gene: 5. There are 15 residues in the CDR3.

The CDR3 is CAWSEETGYQPQHF. CDR3 bases: TGTGCCTGGAGTGAAGAAACGGGTTATCAGCCCCAGCATTTT. This chain joins TRBV30 and TRBJ1-5; no firm D call. CDR1 GTSNPN and CDR2 SVGIG come from the germline V gene (reference sequence). There are 14 residues in the CDR3. V shed 1 base and J shed 5 bases, with 12 bases lying between them.

This chain joins TRBV6-6 and TRBJ1-2; TRBD1 matches at 11 bases. The CDR3 sequence is 13 residues long. Trimming took 2 bases from V and 8 from J; bases not matched to a gene: 1. Germline V gives CDR1 MNHNY, CDR2 SVGAGI (reference sequence). The CDR3 sequence is CASSYRTGGGYTF. The CDR3 coding sequence is TGTGCCAGCAGTTACCGGACAGGGGGCGGCTACACCTTC.

V and J are TRBV3-1 (or the pseudogene TRBV3-2) and TRBJ1-2, with a possible D match to TRBD1 (6 bases). Germline CDR1 is LGHDT and CDR2 is YNNKEL (reference sequence). The CDR3 contains 13 residues. V lost 6 bases to trimming and J lost 4 bases, with 12 bases between them. CDR3 in amino acids: CASSLGQTYGYTF. In DNA, the CDR3 is TGTGCCAGCAGTCTTGGACAGACCTATGGCTACACCTTC.